The rows below give T cell receptor beta chains drawn from one sample of a study of siplizumab effects on memory and regulatory T cells. Their cognate antigens are unknown. Generated by immunoSEQ multiplex PCR, the TCRdb table keeps only in-frame clones and is missing some. The profile shows under 20,000 clones, under 55% of them singletons. Sequenced input: CFSE-low (dividing) CD4+ T cells sorted from an allogeneic mixed lymphocyte reaction. Every receptor here comes from a human donor in good health; the cells came from an allogeneic mixed lymphocyte reaction. Both conserved end residues are part of each CDR3. D genes are given only for firm matches. Clone size is stated in some rows and not others, as once, few, many or a class when expanded.

clone_size,j_call,d_call,v_call,cdr3_nt,cdr3_aa
.,TRBJ1-1,.,TRBV29-1,TGCAGCGTTGCTGGGGGAACTCCGAACACTGAAGCTTTCTTT,CSVAGGTPNTEAFF
few,TRBJ2-3,.,TRBV6-6,TGTGCCAGCAGGAGGGATCGCACAGATACGCAGTATTTT,CASRRDRTDTQYF
.,TRBJ2-3,TRBD2,TRBV5-4,TGTGCCAGCAGTTCCAGGGACTACACAGATACGCAGTATTTT,CASSSRDYTDTQYF
.,TRBJ2-3,.,TRBV5-5,TGTGCCAGCAGCTTAGGGGGTCCAGATACGCAGTATTTT,CASSLGGPDTQYF
.,TRBJ1-4,.,TRBV19,TGTGCCAGCGCGGGCGGGGTAATCGATGAAAAACTGTTTTTT,CASAGGVIDEKLFF
.,TRBJ2-2,.,TRBV27,TGTGCCAGCAGTTCCCCAGGGGCCCCTACGAACACCGGGGAGCTGTTTTTT,CASSSPGAPTNTGELFF
.,TRBJ2-1,.,TRBV5-1,TGCGCCAGCAGCTTGCCGCTAGCAGGGGGGCTCGGTGAGCAGTTCTTC,CASSLPLAGGLGEQFF
.,TRBJ1-6,.,TRBV6-6,TGTGCCAGCAGCTCCCAGGGTATGGGTTCACCCCTCCACTTT,CASSSQGMGSPLHF
few,TRBJ2-7,.,TRBV18,TGTGCCAGCTCACCAGGGGTAAGCGACGAGCAGTACTTC,CASSPGVSDEQYF
.,TRBJ2-5,TRBD2,TRBV19,TGTGCCAGTAGTATAACTAGCGGGGGCCCCTGGGGAGAGACCCAGTACTTC,CASSITSGGPWGETQYF
once,TRBJ1-5,.,TRBV2,TGTGCCAGCAGTGATCAGGGGAGAAGCAATCAGCCCCAGCATTTT,CASSDQGRSNQPQHF
.,TRBJ2-7,.,TRBV6-5,TGTGCCAGCAGTTACCCAATCGGGGAGCAGTACTTC,CASSYPIGEQYF
once,TRBJ2-1,TRBD1,TRBV7-3,TGTGCCAGCAGCCGACAGGGGGCGGGCAATGAGCAGTTCTTC,CASSRQGAGNEQFF
.,TRBJ1-3,.,TRBV5-1,TGCGCCAGCAGGGCAGGGGCCCCCTCTGGAAACACCATATATTTT,CASRAGAPSGNTIYF
.,TRBJ1-4,.,TRBV7-6,TGTGCCAGCAGTGTCTGGTTTAATGAAAAACTGTTTTTT,CASSVWFNEKLFF
.,TRBJ2-7,TRBD1,TRBV7-9,TGTGCCAGCAGCCCTCACATGGACAGGACCTCCTACGAGCAGTACTTC,CASSPHMDRTSYEQYF
.,TRBJ2-3,.,TRBV2,TGTGCCAGCACCTTCCTTTGGACAGCAGATACGCAGTATTTT,CASTFLWTADTQYF
medium-sized,TRBJ2-1,TRBD1,TRBV7-9,TGTGCCAGCAGCTTTGACAGGGGGCTTCACAATGAGCAGTTCTTC,CASSFDRGLHNEQFF
.,TRBJ2-7,.,TRBV5-1,TGCGCCAGCAGCTATCCCGACGCGAGCTACGAGCAGTACTTC,CASSYPDASYEQYF
.,TRBJ2-7,TRBD1,TRBV6-5,TGTGCCATCCGGGACAGTTCCTACGAGCAGTACTTC,CAIRDSSYEQYF
few,TRBJ2-7,TRBD1,TRBV19,TGTGCCAGTAGTGACCGCGGGACAGGGGCCCCCTACGAGCAGTACTTC,CASSDRGTGAPYEQYF
medium-sized,TRBJ2-5,.,TRBV2,TGTGCCAGCTGGCCCGGGCTGGGGTTGGGACAAGAGACCCAGTACTTC,CASWPGLGLGQETQYF
.,TRBJ2-3,.,TRBV7-2,TGTGCCAGCAGCCGAGGAGATCAAGATACGCAGTATTTT,CASSRGDQDTQYF
.,TRBJ2-7,.,TRBV30,TGTGCCTGGCAGGGAGTCTCCTACGAGCAGTACTTC,CAWQGVSYEQYF
few,TRBJ2-3,TRBD2,TRBV18,TGTGCCAGCTCACAGGTCGGGGGGGCATCAGATACGCAGTATTTT,CASSQVGGASDTQYF
.,TRBJ2-2,.,TRBV30,TGTGCCGGGGCTGGGGGGCTAGGAACCGGGGAGCTGTTTTTT,CAGAGGLGTGELFF